The 19 T cell receptor beta chains in this list originate from one sample, sequenced in a study of regulatory T cells in long-lasting Graves disease. TCRdb reanalysed the reads using MiXCR and keeps one entry per CDR3 protein. Of fewer than 2,000 distinct CDR3 sequences listed, 70% to 85% are singletons. Following extraction of RNA from PBMCs, that RNA was used to make the TCR library. Sequenced here: peripheral blood mononuclear cells (PBMCs), sampled with antithyroid drug treatment, in newly diagnosed or persistent Graves disease (not recorded which). All receptors derive from a woman aged 18-29 years with Graves disease.

The V gene is TRBV12-3 or TRBV12-4, the J gene TRBJ1-6; tentatively, D is TRBD1 (5 bases). Trimming removed 4 bases at V and 9 bases at J, with 13 bases between. This CDR3 has 14 residues. CDR3 DNA sequence: TGTGCCAGCAGTTCCCGGGACGGGTTTTCACCCCTCCACTTT. Translating it yields CASSSRDGFSPLHF.

V is TRBV20-1 and J is TRBJ2-3; 8 bases match TRBD1. Germline CDR1 is DFQATT and CDR2 is SNEGSKA (reference sequence). This CDR3 is 12 amino acids long. This CDR3 is CSSPRGRDTQYF. The CDR3 bases are TGCAGCTCTCCCAGGGGGCGGGATACGCAGTATTTT.

CDR3 sequence (DNA): TGTGCCAGCAGCGTAGAGGCGGATTCGACCTACGAGCAGTACTTC. Translation gives CASSVEADSTYEQYF. The chain employs TRBV9 and TRBJ2-7; D is unclear. Deletions cut 0 bases from V and 2 bases from J, with 12 bases between. The CDR3 extends over 15 amino acids. Germline V gives CDR1 SGDLS, CDR2 YYNGEE.

The rearrangement links TRBV27 to TRBJ1-3, with a possible D match to TRBD1 (5 bases). Germline loops: CDR1 MNHEY, CDR2 SMNVEV (reference sequence). Between the trimmed V and J ends, which lost 0 bases and 5 bases, there was a span of 8 bases. The CDR3 is 14 residues long. CDR3: CASSLSMGRNTIYF. CDR3 nucleotides: TGTGCCAGCAGTTTATCGATGGGGCGAAACACCATATATTTT.

This clonotype was found a few times. This rearrangement joins TRBV3-1 to TRBJ2-7, with a weak D call TRBD2 (6 bases). V was clipped by 0 bases and J by 0 bases, with 18 bases between them. Germline assignment: CDR1 LGHDT and CDR2 YNNKEL (reference sequence). The CDR3 runs 18 residues. CDR3 loop: CASSQEDGRASDSYEQYF. CDR3 bases: TGTGCCAGCAGCCAAGAGGACGGTCGGGCTAGCGACTCCTACGAGCAGTACTTC.

The rearrangement uses TRBV20-1 and TRBJ2-7; no firm D call. V lost 0 bases to trimming and J lost 1 base, with 10 bases between them. Germline lookup yields CDR1 DFQATT and CDR2 SNEGSKA (reference sequence). This CDR3 is built from 14 residues. The CDR3 DNA reads as TGCAGTGCTAGAGATATTTCAGCGTCCTACGAGCAGTACGTC. Protein: CSARDISASYEQYV.

This sequence joins TRBV12-3 or TRBV12-4 and TRBJ2-5, with 7 bases matching TRBD1. Trimming took 5 bases from V and 2 from J; bases not matched to a gene: 2. The length of the CDR3 is 13 residues. The CDR3 loop is CASSRGQQETQYF. The DNA of the CDR3 is TGTGCCAGCAGTAGGGGACAGCAAGAGACCCAGTACTTC.

This chain connects TRBV5-4 to TRBJ2-3; D gene ambiguous. With 3 bases removed from V and 2 bases from J, the gap between germline ends came to 7 bases. The length of the CDR3 is 13 residues. Germline CDR1 is SGHNT and CDR2 is YYREEE (reference sequence). The CDR3 spells CASSSLTTDTQYF. Written as DNA, the CDR3 is TGTGCCAGCAGCTCCTTAACCACAGATACGCAGTATTTT.

With regard to this clonotype: A junction boundary mismatches the germline segment, possibly from a read error. The chain is built from TRBV11-2 and TRBJ2-7; D perhaps matches TRBD1 (6 bases). The CDR3 is made up of 13 amino acids. CDR1 SGHAT and CDR2 FQNNGV come from the germline V gene. This CDR3 is CASTLDRLYEQYF. The CDR3 nucleotides read TGTGCCAGCACCTTAGACAGGCTCTACGAGCAGTACTTC.

The sample holds one count of this clonotype. The chain links TRBV3-1 to TRBJ2-1, with D unresolved. Germline CDR1 is LGHDT and CDR2 is YNNKEL (reference sequence). V was shortened by 4 bases and J by 5 bases, with 6 bases between the two germline ends. This CDR3 has 12 residues. The CDR3 nucleotides read TGTGCCAGCAGCCCGCTCGACAATGAGCAGTTCTTC. Translating gives CASSPLDNEQFF.

The V gene is TRBV19, the J gene TRBJ1-3; D is unresolved. V was cut by 4 bases and J by 0 bases, with 7 bases left in between. Germline assignment: CDR1 LNHDA and CDR2 SQIVND (reference sequence). The CDR3 has 14 residues. The CDR3 region is CASSTHRSGNTIYF. In DNA, the CDR3 is TGTGCCAGTAGTACCCACCGCTCTGGAAACACCATATATTTT. The full variable domain, in which reference TRBV19 and TRBJ1-3 provide the parts outside the CDR3, is DGGITQSPKYLFRKEGQNVTLSCEQNLNHDAMYWYRQDPGQGLRLIYYSQIVNDFQKGDIAEGYSVSREKKESFPLTVTSAQKNPTAFYLCASSTHRSGNTIYFGEGSWLTVV.

This clonotype was seen just once. The chain uses TRBV11-2 and TRBJ2-2; D remains ambiguous. The germline CDR1 and CDR2 sequences are SGHAT and FQNNGV. CDR3 length: 14 amino acids. Trimming stripped 7 bases from V and 1 base from J, with 10 bases between. CDR3 protein: CASTSWRNTGELFF. The CDR3 DNA sequence: TGTGCCAGCACTTCATGGAGGAACACCGGGGAGCTGTTTTTT.

The rearrangement uses TRBV19 and TRBJ1-1; D is uncertain. Trimming pared 6 bases from V and 0 bases from J, leaving 11 bases between. From germline, CDR1 is LNHDA and CDR2 SQIVND (reference sequence). This CDR3 has 14 residues. The CDR3 reads CASREGLMNTEAFF. CDR3 DNA: TGTGCCAGTAGGGAAGGACTTATGAACACTGAAGCTTTCTTT. Together with reference TRBV19 and TRBJ1-1, the CDR3 gives the full variable domain: DGGITQSPKYLFRKEGQNVTLSCEQNLNHDAMYWYRQDPGQGLRLIYYSQIVNDFQKGDIAEGYSVSREKKESFPLTVTSAQKNPTAFYLCASREGLMNTEAFFGQGTRLTVV.

V gene TRBV12-3 or TRBV12-4 combines with J gene TRBJ1-6; D gene uncertain. The V end lost 3 bases, the J end lost 5 bases, and 8 bases lay between the germline ends. The CDR3 is 14 residues long. CDR3: CASSFIGNNSPLHF. In DNA, the CDR3 is TGTGCCAGCAGTTTTATAGGAAATAATTCACCCCTCCACTTT.

The rearrangement joins TRBV10-3 to TRBJ2-3; TRBD2 might be the D (5 bases). The V and J ends lost 6 bases and 3 bases respectively, with 13 bases between them. Germline V gene data show CDR1 as ENHRY and CDR2 as SYGVKD. The length of the CDR3 is 14 residues. The CDR3 nucleotides are TGTGCCATCAGGGTGGCGGGTTCAACAGATACGCAGTATTTT. Protein: CAIRVAGSTDTQYF.

This rearrangement joins TRBV7-2 to TRBJ2-4; TRBD1 agrees at 10 bases. The length of the CDR3 is 16 residues. Germline CDR1 reads SGHTA; CDR2 reads FQGNSA. V lost 1 base, J lost 6 bases, and 6 bases stayed unmatched. The CDR3, as DNA: TGTGCCAGCAGCTTAGGGGACAGGGGAGAAGGAAACATTCAGTACTTC. The encoded protein is CASSLGDRGEGNIQYF.

The chain joins TRBV6-5 to TRBJ1-1, with D hard to call. Germline V gene lookup returns CDR1 MNHEY and CDR2 SVGAGI. V lost 6 bases and J 1 base, leaving 9 bases between the germline ends. The CDR3 consists of 13 residues. The CDR3 DNA is TGTGCCAGCAGACCGGGTCCGAACACTGAAGCTTTCTTT. Residues: CASRPGPNTEAFF.

This chain joins TRBV5-1 and TRBJ2-1; D possibly corresponds to TRBD1 (7 bases). The CDR3 is 15 amino acids. The V gene's germline CDR1 is SGHRS and CDR2 YFSETQ. Trimming shortened V by 5 bases and J by 0 bases, and 12 bases separated the two germline ends. The CDR3 nucleotides are TGCGCCAGCAGGCCGCAGGGGGGCTCCTACAATGAGCAGTTCTTC. It codes for CASRPQGGSYNEQFF.

The J gene is TRBJ2-1, the V gene TRBV18, with D hard to call. The V end lost 3 bases, the J end lost 6 bases, and 12 bases lay between the germline ends. CDR1 KGHSH and CDR2 LQKENI come from the germline V gene. CDR3 length: 14 residues. CDR3 protein: CASSPSWGINEQFF. CDR3 nucleotides: TGTGCCAGCTCACCCTCCTGGGGTATCAATGAGCAGTTCTTC. Supplemented by reference TRBV18 and TRBJ2-1, the full variable domain reads NAGVMQNPRHLVRRRGQEARLRCSPMKGHSHVYWYRQLPEEGLKFMVYLQKENIIDESGMPKERFSAEFPKEGPSILRIQQVVRGDSAAYFCASSPSWGINEQFFGPGTRLTVL.